These T cell receptor beta chains were read from a single sample in a study of shared clonotypes between healthy human individuals. Profiling relied on immunoSEQ multiplex PCR, and the TCRdb table lists in-frame clones only, not all of them. Among about half a million clones, over 70% were seen once, and the ten largest hold 9.5% to 15%. Sequencing used PBMCs. These receptors all stem from a woman aged 35 to 49 in good health. Some clones in this sample may be carry-over from other donors' samples. Each CDR3 is given with its conserved first and last residue. Fields, in order: V gene, clone size, J gene, D gene, CDR3 protein, CDR3 DNA. The D gene is left open where the match is weak. Expanded clones get a size class; other rows say once, few or many, or leave the size out.

TRBV6-1	few	TRBJ1-4	NA	CASSYTRATNEKLFF	TGTGCCAGCAGCTATACCAGGGCAACTAATGAAAAACTGTTTTTT
TRBV5-1	NA	TRBJ2-2	NA	CASSLESSANTGELFF	TGCGCCAGCAGCTTGGAGTCGTCCGCGAACACCGGGGAGCTGTTTTTT
TRBV19	NA	TRBJ2-1	TRBD2	CARDSGTSLRNEQFF	TGTGCCCGAGATAGCGGGACTTCCCTGCGGAATGAGCAGTTCTTC
TRBV7-2	NA	TRBJ2-7	NA	CASSLRRSYEQYF	TGTGCCAGCAGCTTACGTCGTTCCTACGAGCAGTACTTC
TRBV6-1	few	TRBJ2-7	TRBD2	CASKVGGGSYEQYF	TGTGCCAGCAAGGTCGGCGGCGGGAGCTACGAGCAGTACTTC
TRBV7-9	NA	TRBJ2-3	TRBD2	CASSLGLSGRAESSDTQYF	TGTGCCAGCAGCTTAGGGCTTAGCGGGAGGGCCGAGTCGAGTGATACGCAGTATTTT
TRBV4-2	NA	TRBJ2-7	TRBD2	CASSQARTSGRREQYF	TGTGCCAGCAGCCAAGCCAGGACTAGCGGGAGACGCGAGCAGTACTTC
TRBV7-9	NA	TRBJ2-2	TRBD2	CASSLGGSRNTGELFF	TGTGCCAGCAGCTTAGGCGGGAGCAGGAACACCGGGGAGCTGTTTTTT
TRBV28	NA	TRBJ2-3	TRBD2	CASSPSSAGATDTQYF	TGTGCCAGCAGTCCCTCTAGCGCGGGAGCCACAGATACGCAGTATTTT
TRBV7-9	NA	TRBJ2-3	NA	CASSYDYSTDTQYF	TGTGCCAGCAGCTATGACTACAGCACAGATACGCAGTATTTT
TRBV10-3	few	TRBJ1-3	TRBD1	CAVGQGGGNTIYF	TGTGCCGTAGGACAGGGCGGTGGAAACACCATATATTTT
TRBV28	NA	TRBJ2-7	NA	CASSLGDSGYEQYF	TGTGCCAGCAGTTTGGGGGACTCAGGGTACGAGCAGTACTTC
TRBV29-1	many	TRBJ1-1	NA	CSVVPSMNTEAFF	TGCAGCGTTGTTCCCTCTATGAACACTGAAGCTTTCTTT
TRBV7-2	NA	TRBJ2-5	NA	CASSLPATKETQYF	TGTGCCAGCAGCTTACCCGCGACCAAAGAGACCCAGTACTTC
TRBV2	NA	TRBJ2-7	NA	CASGGRGPYEQYF	TGTGCCAGCGGGGGGCGGGGCCCCTACGAGCAGTACTTC
TRBV27	NA	TRBJ2-3	NA	CASSLRQTRPDTQYF	TGTGCCAGCAGTTTACGCCAAACGAGGCCAGATACGCAGTATTTT
TRBV6-5	NA	TRBJ2-1	NA	CASSSTLYNEQFF	TGTGCCAGCAGTTCGACATTGTACAATGAGCAGTTCTTC
TRBV5-1	NA	TRBJ2-1	NA	CASSLLPSNNEQFF	TGCGCCAGCAGCTTGTTGCCTAGCAACAATGAGCAGTTCTTC
TRBV5-4	NA	TRBJ2-1	TRBD2	CASSPPRWTSGINEQFF	TGTGCCAGCAGCCCCCCCCGCTGGACTAGCGGGATCAATGAGCAGTTCTTC
TRBV5-1	NA	TRBJ2-1	TRBD2	CASSSGGSSDEQFF	TGCGCCAGCAGCTCGGGAGGGTCCAGCGATGAGCAGTTCTTC
TRBV5-4	NA	TRBJ2-5	TRBD2	CASSTTSGTSETQYF	TGTGCCAGCAGCACGACTAGCGGGACTTCGGAGACCCAGTACTTC
TRBV5-1	NA	TRBJ1-2	NA	CASSPYQGGYGYTF	TGCGCCAGCAGCCCCTACCAGGGAGGCTATGGCTACACCTTC
TRBV5-1	NA	TRBJ2-7	TRBD1	CASSLAGGAAYEQYF	TGCGCCAGCAGCTTGGCAGGGGGCGCAGCCTACGAGCAGTACTTC
TRBV11-2	once	TRBJ2-3	TRBD1	CASSSLTGLVTQYF	TGTGCCAGCAGCTCCCTGACAGGGTTGGTTACGCAGTATTTT
TRBV7-2	NA	TRBJ2-5	NA	CASSLMGDQETQYF	TGTGCCAGCAGCTTAATGGGGGACCAAGAGACCCAGTACTTC
TRBV5-1	NA	TRBJ1-1	TRBD1	CASSFTGQGGMNTEAFF	TGCGCCAGCAGCTTCACGGGACAGGGGGGAATGAACACTGAAGCTTTCTTT
TRBV5-1	NA	TRBJ2-6	NA	CASSLGDTYSGANVLTF	TGCGCCAGCAGCTTGGGGGACACCTACTCTGGGGCCAACGTCCTGACTTTC
TRBV7-2	NA	TRBJ2-5	NA	CASSLQGVGETQYF	TGTGCCAGCAGCTTACAAGGCGTTGGGGAGACCCAGTACTTC
TRBV5-1	NA	TRBJ1-1	NA	CASSDSLNTEAFF	TGCGCCAGCAGCGACAGCCTTAACACTGAAGCTTTCTTT
TRBV4-1	NA	TRBJ2-7	NA	CASSPTRQEPYEQYF	TGCGCCAGCAGCCCGACCAGACAGGAGCCCTACGAGCAGTACTTC